The clone carrying this T cell receptor (beta chain) was seen at least ten times. TCR cDNA molecules each carried a unique molecular identifier. TCRdb reprocessed the 5' RACE reads via MiXCR and lists one record per CDR3 protein. The table records 30,000 to 40,000 distinct CDR3 sequences, approximately 8% of them present only once. The CDR3 is 14 residues long. Trimming removed 6 bases from V and 4 bases from J, with 13 bases in between. The record originates from a study of spatial heterogeneity in lung cancer. Study information: Where present, follow-up PBMC were sequenced a median of roughly two years after resection.

The sample's time point: blood at routine non-recurrence follow-up after resection. Unsorted samples of tumor, nontumor lung or frozen PBMC had their whole RNA sequenced. The V call is TRBV12-3 or TRBV12-4, the J call TRBJ1-3; D is unclear. The sequence derives from a male donor with early-stage non-small cell lung cancer. Material: PBMCs, obtained at follow-up. The DNA of the CDR3 is TGTGCCAGCAGGCCAAGCGCGGGGGGAAACACCATATATTTT. Amino acid sequence: CASRPSAGGNTIYF.